The T cell receptor beta chain under discussion was sequenced for a study of shared clonotypes between healthy human individuals. Study as a whole: Participating donors consisted of a couple of women and a few men aged 18 to 49.

Comment on this clone: Its antigen is not known.

None of the donors, who were healthy HIV-negative adults, had recently had acute infections or vaccinations. The method was immunoSEQ multiplex PCR; TCRdb's version includes in-frame clones alone and lacks a portion of them. Of 330,000 or so clones in the sample, approximately 79% were seen once. General study results and limits: An expected dependence of interdonor clonotype sharing on sequencing depth was noted.

Trimming took off 3 bases at V and 10 bases at J, with 20 bases between the two ends. The germline V gene has CDR1 SGDLS and CDR2 YYNGEE. The CDR3 extends over 15 amino acids. The sequenced sample was memory CD4+ T cells sorted from blood. The subset is: CD45RA-negative fraction. J is TRBJ1-5 and V is TRBV9; no definite D call. The clonotype comes from a young man in good health. This CDR3 is CASSATPGSSSPQHF. Here the CDR3 DNA reads TGTGCCAGCAGCGCCACCCCGGGGAGCTCGTCACCCCAGCATTTT.